This T cell receptor (beta chain) was obtained from a study of regulatory T cells in long-lasting Graves disease. Details on this clonotype: Its antigen is still unknown.

Time point noted: newly diagnosed GD, antithyroid drugs for less than 3 months. Generation of the TCR library employed RNA extracted from PBMCs. TCR beta libraries were built with iRepertoire HTBI primers and Arm-PCR of CDR3 regions. TCRdb re-called the multiplex PCR reads with MiXCR, one entry per CDR3 protein. Of hundreds of thousands of distinct CDR3 sequences listed, roughly 15% are singletons. V lost 6 bases and J lost 6; bases outside the gene matches: 6. The CDR3 is made up of 14 amino acids. Overall study results and limits: The researchers studied only peripheral blood, not thyroid tissue.

The sample also formed part of further work on T cells in Graves' hyperthyroidism and ophthalmopathy.

The receptor's source is a woman between 25 and 40 years old with Graves disease. Sequencing used peripheral blood mononuclear cells (PBMCs), obtained at new diagnosis, from a patient treated with antithyroid drugs. The chain employs TRBV12-3 or TRBV12-4 and TRBJ1-1; 11 bases are shared with TRBD1. Written as DNA, the CDR3 is TGTGCCAGCAGCATGGACAGGGGGCTGGCTGAAGCTTTCTTT. This encodes CASSMDRGLAEAFF.